One sample yielded the 25 T cell receptor beta chains listed below, sequenced in a study of OX40 agonist ivuxolimab in advanced cancers. Libraries were prepared by immunoSEQ multiplex PCR; TCRdb keeps only in-frame clonotypes and omits some of them. This sample has around 80,000 clones, with 65% to 90% found just once. Sequenced material: CD4+ or CD8+ T cells sorted from blood, taken in a trial of the OX40 agonist ivuxolimab. These receptors were collected from an adult with an advanced solid tumor such as melanoma, head and neck, liver or kidney cancer.

This chain joins TRBV25-1 and TRBJ1-5, with no clear D. Germline loops: CDR1 MGHDK, CDR2 SYGVNS. This CDR3 has 13 amino acids. Trimming shortened V by 1 base and J by 5 bases, and 6 bases separated the two germline ends. The CDR3 is CASSESSYQPQHF. CDR3 DNA sequence: TGTGCCAGCAGTGAATCTTCTTATCAGCCCCAGCATTTT.

The chain couples TRBV18 to TRBJ1-1, with TRBD1 matching over 7 bases. The V segment lost 6 bases and the J segment 0 bases; nucleotides outside the gene matches: 4. The CDR3 is 14 amino acids. The germline gives CDR1 KGHSH, CDR2 LQKENI. The CDR3 nucleotides read TGTGCCAGCTCTCTCGACAGGGTGAACACTGAAGCTTTCTTT. It encodes CASSLDRVNTEAFF. The full variable domain, its missing parts supplied by reference TRBV18 and TRBJ1-1, is NAGVMQNPRHLVRRRGQEARLRCSPMKGHSHVYWYRQLPEEGLKFMVYLQKENIIDESGMPKERFSAEFPKEGPSILRIQQVVRGDSAAYFCASSLDRVNTEAFFGQGTRLTVV.

This chain connects TRBV11-3 to TRBJ2-7; D is perhaps TRBD2 (5 bases). The V gene lost 5 bases and the J gene lost 4 bases, with 9 bases spanning the gap. The CDR3 length is 12 residues. Germline assignment: CDR1 SGHNT and CDR2 YENEEA. CDR3 sequence reads: CASSRTSYEQYF. The CDR3 DNA sequence: TGTGCCAGCAGCCGTACTAGTTACGAGCAGTACTTC.

This clone was seen more than once but under ten times. The rearrangement joins TRBV6-5 to TRBJ2-2; 12 bases are shared with TRBD2. After removal of 7 bases from V and 7 bases from J, the junction contained 4 bases not matched to a gene. The CDR3 sequence is 14 residues long. In germline, CDR1 is MNHEY, CDR2 SVGAGI. As DNA, the CDR3 is TGTGCCAGCATTGGACTAGCGGGGCACGGGGAGCTGTTTTTT. It encodes CASIGLAGHGELFF.

The chain is built from TRBV5-1 and TRBJ2-1, with 15 bases lining up with TRBD2. The CDR3 extends over 19 amino acids. The V segment lost 4 bases and the J segment 6 bases; nucleotides outside the gene matches: 14. The germline V gene has CDR1 SGHRS and CDR2 YFSETQ. The CDR3 bases are TGCGCCAGCAGCCCGGGACTAGCGGGAGGTCTGGGCTGGGGCAATGAGCAGTTCTTC. This sequence encodes CASSPGLAGGLGWGNEQFF.

The sample holds a few counts of this clone. The genes are TRBV4-2 and TRBJ1-2; the match to TRBD1 covers 10 bases. Trimming cost V 1 base and J 2 bases; bases outside gene matches: 1. Germline V lookup: CDR1 LGHNA, CDR2 YNFKEQ. This CDR3 has 15 amino acids. The chain's CDR3 is CASSQADRGNYGYTF. CDR3 DNA sequence: TGTGCCAGCAGCCAAGCGGACAGGGGGAACTATGGCTACACCTTC.

This chain joins TRBV9 and TRBJ2-1; D might be TRBD1 (7 bases). CDR3 length: 17 residues. Trimming shortened V by 0 bases and J by 0 bases, and 13 bases separated the two germline ends. Looked up from germline, CDR1 is SGDLS and CDR2 is YYNGEE. CDR3 protein: CASSVDPGGSSYNEQFF. DNA of the CDR3: TGTGCCAGCAGCGTAGATCCAGGGGGGAGCTCCTACAATGAGCAGTTCTTC.

The chain combines TRBV6-7 with TRBJ1-5; D is unresolved. TRBV6-7 is an ORF; its function is uncertain. The CDR3 extends over 19 amino acids. V lost 2 bases and J 0 bases, leaving 20 bases between the germline ends. The chain's CDR3 is CASSYNPGRRGDSNQPQHF. The CDR3 coding sequence is TGTGCCAGCAGTTACAATCCAGGCAGGCGGGGTGATAGCAATCAGCCCCAGCATTTT.

The gene calls are TRBV6-1 and TRBJ2-7; unclear D gene. Germline V lookup: CDR1 MNHNS, CDR2 SASEGT. This CDR3 is 13 amino acids long. Between the trimmed V and J ends, which lost 6 bases and 4 bases, there was a span of 13 bases. The CDR3 region is CASSSNTIYEQYF. The DNA for the CDR3 is TGTGCCAGCAGCTCGAACACGATATACGAGCAGTACTTC.

J is TRBJ2-5 and V is TRBV5-1, with TRBD2 identical over 10 bases. Germline V gene sequence: CDR1 SGHRS, CDR2 YFSETQ. V dropped 2 bases and J dropped 2; count of bases not matched to a gene: 6. The CDR3 is 16 residues long. In DNA form, the CDR3 reads TGCGCCAGCAGCTTCCAACTAGCGGGACTACAAGAGACCCAGTACTTC. Its protein product is CASSFQLAGLQETQYF.

This chain connects TRBV9 to TRBJ2-1, with TRBD2 as a possible D gene (6 bases). The CDR3 runs to 13 residues. V dropped 6 bases and J dropped 1 base, with 8 bases sitting between them. Germline V gives CDR1 SGDLS, CDR2 YYNGEE. The CDR3 spells CASTGDSYNEQFF. CDR3 bases: TGTGCCAGCACGGGGGATTCCTACAATGAGCAGTTCTTC.

The gene calls are TRBV9 and TRBJ2-1; 12 positions match TRBD1. The CDR3 is 16 amino acids. Germline V CDR1 and CDR2: SGDLS, YYNGEE. V lost 4 bases, J lost 15 bases, and 17 bases stayed unmatched. This CDR3 reads CASSTYPGQGAELTFF. The CDR3 nucleotides read TGTGCCAGCAGCACGTATCCGGGACAGGGGGCGGAATTGACGTTCTTC. The full variable domain, in which reference TRBV9 and TRBJ2-1 provide the parts outside the CDR3, is DSGVTQTPKHLITATGQRVTLRCSPRSGDLSVYWYQQSLDQGLQFLIQYYNGEERAKGNILERFSAQQFPDLHSELNLSSLELGDSALYFCASSTYPGQGAELTFFGPGTRLTVL.

The CDR3 DNA follows: TGTGCCAGCAGCTGGGGGCTCAATCAGCCCCAGCATTTT. It encodes CASSWGLNQPQHF. The chain joins TRBV5-6 to TRBJ1-5; weak D call: TRBD1 (6 bases). From germline, CDR1 is SGHDT and CDR2 YYEEEE. Trimming shortened V by 3 bases and J by 3 bases, and 7 bases separated the two germline ends. This CDR3 contains 13 residues. Filled out from reference TRBV5-6 and TRBJ1-5, the complete variable domain reads DAGVTQSPTHLIKTRGQQVTLRCSPKSGHDTVSWYQQALGQGPQFIFQYYEEEERQRGNFPDRFSGHQFPNYSSELNVNALLLGDSALYLCASSWGLNQPQHFGDGTRLSIL.

V gene TRBV29-1 combines with J gene TRBJ2-7; 11 positions agree with TRBD1. V shed 7 bases and J 3 bases; nucleotides not matched to a gene: 8. CDR3 length: 14 amino acids. CDR1 and CDR2 (germline): SQVTM, ANQGSEA. CDR3 sequence reads: CSARPGQGVYEQYF. DNA for the CDR3: TGCAGCGCTAGACCGGGACAGGGGGTCTACGAGCAGTACTTC.

This clone was seen just once. V and J are TRBV5-1 and TRBJ2-1, with 9 bases that match TRBD2. Germline V gene lookup returns CDR1 SGHRS and CDR2 YFSETQ. Trimming took 0 bases from V and 4 from J; bases not matched to a gene: 8. The CDR3 runs 17 residues. The CDR3 reads CASSLAVTSGRYNEQFF. In nucleotides, the CDR3 is TGCGCCAGCAGCTTGGCCGTAACTAGCGGGCGGTACAATGAGCAGTTCTTC.

This clone was found once. The V call is TRBV6-5, the J call TRBJ2-1, with a weak D call TRBD2 (5 bases). This CDR3 has 12 residues. V was pared by 1 base and J by 10 bases, with 8 bases between. Germline assignment: CDR1 MNHEY and CDR2 SVGAGI. CDR3: CASSYFGNEQFF. Here the CDR3 DNA reads TGTGCCAGCAGTTACTTCGGGAACGAGCAGTTCTTC.

The count of this clone is one. The V call is TRBV5-4, the J call TRBJ2-7; possible D gene TRBD1, 6 bases. Trimming took 4 bases from V and 1 from J, leaving 15 bases between them. The V gene's germline CDR1 is SGHNT and CDR2 YYREEE (reference sequence). The CDR3 loop spans 15 amino acids. CDR3 DNA: TGTGCCAGCAGCCCCCCCACAGGGTCTTCCTACGAGCAGTACTTC. This codes for CASSPPTGSSYEQYF.

A word on this clone: Other DNA variants within this sample encode the same CDR3. The V call is TRBV18, the J call TRBJ1-1, with D tentatively TRBD1 (5 bases). The V end was cut by 2 bases, the J end by 5 bases, with 12 bases between. This CDR3 has 14 residues. Per the germline V gene, CDR1 is KGHSH and CDR2 is LQKENI. This CDR3 is CASSPAGGGTEAFF. The CDR3 coding sequence is TGTGCCAGCTCACCAGCCGGGGGTGGGACTGAAGCTTTCTTT.

This clone was recorded once. The rearrangement uses TRBV7-9 and TRBJ1-1; D possibly corresponds to TRBD1 (5 bases). CDR1 and CDR2 from the germline V gene are SEHNR and FQNEAQ (reference sequence). The CDR3 is 14 amino acids. The V end lost 0 bases, the J end lost 4 bases, and 9 bases lay between the germline ends. CDR3 in amino acids: CASSLAGGSTEAFF. The CDR3 DNA follows: TGTGCCAGCAGCTTAGCTGGGGGTTCCACTGAAGCTTTCTTT.

Notes on this clone: The conserved phenylalanine or tryptophan normally closing the CDR3 is absent here, so this likely arose from a read error. The DNA is left out, because the CDR3 cannot be placed on it with certainty; the CDR3 is given as TCRdb lists it. The chain has TRBV7-2 and TRBJ1-1. Germline lookup yields CDR1 SGHTA and CDR2 FQGNSA. Termini included, the CDR3 measures 11 amino acids. CDR3 loop: CASSLDGRTNT.

The chain recombines TRBV11-2 with TRBJ1-1; 10 positions match TRBD1. The CDR3 is made up of 14 amino acids. Germline V gene data show CDR1 as SGHAT and CDR2 as FQNNGV. V was pared by 5 bases and J by 4 bases, with 4 bases of the junction left unmatched. The CDR3 loop reads CASSGRDRGTEAFF. CDR3 DNA sequence: TGTGCCAGCAGCGGCCGGGACAGGGGCACTGAAGCTTTCTTT.

This clone was observed once. This rearrangement joins TRBV6-5 to TRBJ2-7; TRBD2 matches 8 bases. The V and J ends lost 7 bases and 12 bases, in that order; junction bases with no gene match: 8. The germline CDR1 and CDR2 sequences are MNHEY and SVGAGI. The CDR3 runs 11 residues. CDR3 nucleotides: TGTGCCAGCACCCTGGGACTAGTTTCGTACTTC. Its protein is CASTLGLVSYF.

Concerning this clone: The junction departs from germline at one end; a sequencing error may be responsible. The chain joins TRBV7-8 to TRBJ2-7; 9 bases match TRBD1. In germline, CDR1 is SGHVS, CDR2 FQNEAQ. The CDR3 totals 14 residues. The CDR3 DNA reads as TGTGCCAGCAACCTGGGACAGGGCTCCCACGAGCAGTACTTC. Protein sequence: CASNLGQGSHEQYF. Drawing the rest from reference TRBV7-8 and TRBJ2-7, the complete variable domain is GAGVSQSPRYKVAKRGQDVALRCDPISGHVSLFWYQQALGQGPEFLTYFQNEAQLDKSGLPSDRFFAERPEGSVSTLKIQRTQQEDSAVYLCASNLGQGSHEQYFGPGTRLTVT.

The chain joins TRBV4-3 to TRBJ2-1, with 10 bases fitting TRBD1. Germline values: CDR1 LGHNA, CDR2 YSLEER. CDR3 length equals 16 residues. V lost 4 bases, J lost 2 bases, and 5 bases stayed unmatched. As DNA, the CDR3 is TGCGCCAGCAGCCTTCAAGGGACAGGGGCCTACAATGAGCAGTTCTTC. Protein sequence: CASSLQGTGAYNEQFF.

The chain combines TRBV5-4 with TRBJ1-2; perhaps TRBD1 as D (5 bases). The CDR3 consists of 14 residues. The V gene lost 7 bases and the J gene lost 0 bases, with 13 bases spanning the gap. CDR1 SGHNT and CDR2 YYREEE come from the germline V gene (reference sequence). The CDR3 bases are TGTGCCAGCTTACAAGGGGAAGCTAACTATGGCTACACCTTC. Translation: CASLQGEANYGYTF.